This T cell receptor (beta chain) derives from a study of identical twins. Study-level points and caveats: These conclusions were based on statistical analysis (cross-sectional, not following the same donors). Carriage of fewer insertions was seen in abundant cord blood beta clonotypes, whereas memory repertoires showed none.

TCRdb redid the calling of the 5' RACE reads with MiXCR, one entry per CDR3 protein. The sample lists around 1.7 million distinct CDR3 sequences, less than 40% seen once, with about 0.25% in the top ten. On this clonotype: The antigen is undetermined.

This CDR3 comprises 16 residues. The V and J ends lost 0 bases and 5 bases respectively, with 18 bases between them. Germline CDR1 and CDR2: DFQATT and SNEGSKA (reference sequence). The clonotype comes from a newborn girl in good health. Sequenced material: cord blood. This chain connects TRBV20-1 to TRBJ2-3; D may be TRBD1 (6 bases). For the CDR3, the DNA is TGCAGTGCTAGAGATCGAAGGGGGTTGACTGTAGATACGCAGTATTTT. It codes for CSARDRRGLTVDTQYF.